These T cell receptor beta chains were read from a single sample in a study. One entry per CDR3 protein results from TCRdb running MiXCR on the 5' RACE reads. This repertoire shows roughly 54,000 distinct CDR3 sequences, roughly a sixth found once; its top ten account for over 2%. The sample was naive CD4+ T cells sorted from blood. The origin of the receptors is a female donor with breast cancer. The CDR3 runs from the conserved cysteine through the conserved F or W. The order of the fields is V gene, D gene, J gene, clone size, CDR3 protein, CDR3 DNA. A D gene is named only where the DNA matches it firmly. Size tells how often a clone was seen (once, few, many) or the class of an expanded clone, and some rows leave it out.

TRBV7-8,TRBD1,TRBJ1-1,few,CASSLRDRRTAFF,TGTGCCAGCAGCTTAAGGGACAGGAGAACCGCTTTCTTT
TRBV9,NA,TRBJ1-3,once,CASGVGERGNTIYF,TGTGCCAGCGGCGTAGGGGAGAGAGGAAACACCATATATTTT
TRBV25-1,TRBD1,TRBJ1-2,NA,CASSGPRQGGGGYTF,TGTGCCAGCAGTGGGCCCAGACAGGGGGGAGGTGGCTACACCTTC
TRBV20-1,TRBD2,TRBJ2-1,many,CSAREGTSGRVEQFF,TGCAGTGCTAGAGAGGGGACTAGCGGGAGGGTAGAGCAGTTCTTC
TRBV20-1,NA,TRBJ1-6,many,CSARDAASSYNSPLHF,TGCAGTGCTAGAGATGCAGCGAGCTCCTATAATTCACCCCTCCACTTT
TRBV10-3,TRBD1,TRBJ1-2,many,CAISESPGGQGDGGYTF,TGTGCCATCAGTGAGTCCCCTGGGGGACAGGGGGACGGCGGCTACACCTTC
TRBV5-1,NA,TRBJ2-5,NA,CASSWPGGETQYF,TGCGCCAGCAGCTGGCCAGGGGGGGAGACCCAGTACTTC
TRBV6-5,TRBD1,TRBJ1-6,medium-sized,CASSRDRGVSPLHF,TGTGCCAGCAGTCGGGACAGGGGTGTTTCACCCCTCCACTTT
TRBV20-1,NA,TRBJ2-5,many,CSARELGPQETQYF,TGCAGTGCTAGGGAGTTGGGACCCCAAGAGACCCAGTACTTC
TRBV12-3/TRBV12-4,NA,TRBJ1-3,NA,CASNHRRISNTIYF,TGTGCCAGCAACCATCGGAGGATCTCAAACACCATATATTTT
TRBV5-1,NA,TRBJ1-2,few,CASSTGGGGYTF,TGCGCCAGCAGCACCGGAGGAGGTGGCTACACCTTC
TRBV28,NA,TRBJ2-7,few,CASSLANGWGGEQYF,TGTGCCAGCAGTTTAGCAAATGGTTGGGGTGGGGAGCAGTACTTC
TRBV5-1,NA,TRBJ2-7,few,CASSPGTGHYEQYF,TGCGCCAGCAGCCCCGGGACTGGACACTACGAGCAGTACTTC
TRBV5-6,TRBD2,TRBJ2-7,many,CASSLSPGGSYEQYF,TGTGCCAGCAGCTTGAGCCCCGGGGGGTCATACGAGCAGTACTTC